This record covers a single T cell receptor beta chain. Produced via immunoSEQ multiplex PCR; TCRdb's table is partial and in-frame only. The table includes 16,000 or so clones, roughly 65% detected once. Prior autoimmune disease or systemic immunosuppression barred patients. CDR1 is LNHDA and CDR2 is SQIVND in the germline V gene (reference sequence). The CDR3 is 13 amino acids. Trimming left V 1 base short and J 5 bases short, with 8 bases between. This sample is drawn from a study of OX40 agonist ivuxolimab in advanced cancers. The clonotype originates from an adult with an advanced solid tumor such as melanoma, head and neck, liver or kidney cancer. The sample in question was CD4+ or CD8+ T cells sorted from blood, obtained in a trial of the OX40 agonist ivuxolimab. The V and J genes are TRBV19 and TRBJ1-1; D is unresolved. In DNA form, the CDR3 reads TGTGCCAGTAGTATAGTGCCAGGTACTGAAGCTTTCTTT. Its translation: CASSIVPGTEAFF.